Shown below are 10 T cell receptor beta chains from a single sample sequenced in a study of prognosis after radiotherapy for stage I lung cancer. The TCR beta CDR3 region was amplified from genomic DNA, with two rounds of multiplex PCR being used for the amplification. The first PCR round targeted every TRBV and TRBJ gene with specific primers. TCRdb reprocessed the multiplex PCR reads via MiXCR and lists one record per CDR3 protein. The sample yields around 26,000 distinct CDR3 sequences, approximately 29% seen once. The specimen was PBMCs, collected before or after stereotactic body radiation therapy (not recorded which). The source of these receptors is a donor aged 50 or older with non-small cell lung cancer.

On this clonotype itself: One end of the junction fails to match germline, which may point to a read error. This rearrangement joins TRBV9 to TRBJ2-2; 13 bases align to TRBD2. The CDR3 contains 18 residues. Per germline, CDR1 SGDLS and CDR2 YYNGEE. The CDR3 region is CSSSDSTSGGLDTGELFF. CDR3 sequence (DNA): TGTTCCAGCAGCGACTCGACTAGCGGGGGGCTCGACACCGGGGAGCTGTTTTTT.

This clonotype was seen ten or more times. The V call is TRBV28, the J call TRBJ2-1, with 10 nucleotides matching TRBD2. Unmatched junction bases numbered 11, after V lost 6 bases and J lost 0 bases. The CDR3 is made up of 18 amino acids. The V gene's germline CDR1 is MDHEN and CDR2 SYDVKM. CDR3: CASSPSGRVLSSYNEQFF. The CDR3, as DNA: TGTGCCAGCAGCCCCAGCGGGAGGGTCCTAAGCTCCTACAATGAGCAGTTCTTC.

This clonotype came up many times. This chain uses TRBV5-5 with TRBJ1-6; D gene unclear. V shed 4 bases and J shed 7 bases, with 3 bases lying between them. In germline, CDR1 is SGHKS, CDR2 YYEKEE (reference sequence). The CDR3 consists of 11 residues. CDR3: CASSQNSPLHF. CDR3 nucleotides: TGTGCCAGCAGCCAAAATTCACCCCTCCACTTT.

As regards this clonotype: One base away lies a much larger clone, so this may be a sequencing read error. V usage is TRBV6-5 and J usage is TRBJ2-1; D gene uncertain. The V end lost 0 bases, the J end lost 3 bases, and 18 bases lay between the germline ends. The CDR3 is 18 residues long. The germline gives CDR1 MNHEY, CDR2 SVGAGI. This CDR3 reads CASSYSLSRSLHYNEQFF. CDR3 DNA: TGTGCCAGCAGTTACTCGCTGAGCCGGAGCCTACACTACAATGAGCAGTTCTTC.

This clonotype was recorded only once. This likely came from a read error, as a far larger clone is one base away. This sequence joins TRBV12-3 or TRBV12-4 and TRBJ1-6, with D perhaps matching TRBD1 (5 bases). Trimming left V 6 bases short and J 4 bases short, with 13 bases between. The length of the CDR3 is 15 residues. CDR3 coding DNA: TGTGCCAGCAGCCATCCGGGGGATTATAATTCACCCCTCCACTTT. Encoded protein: CASSHPGDYNSPLHF.

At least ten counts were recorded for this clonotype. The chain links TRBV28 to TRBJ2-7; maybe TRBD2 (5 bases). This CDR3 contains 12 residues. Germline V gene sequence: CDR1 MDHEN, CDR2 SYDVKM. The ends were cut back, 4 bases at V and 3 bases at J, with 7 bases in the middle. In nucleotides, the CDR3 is TGTGCCAGCAGTTACGGGAACTACGAGCAGTACTTC. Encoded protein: CASSYGNYEQYF. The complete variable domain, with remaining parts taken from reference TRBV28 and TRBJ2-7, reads DVKVTQSSRYLVKRTGEKVFLECVQDMDHENMFWYRQDPGLGLRLIYFSYDVKMKEKGDIPEGYSVSREKKERFSLILESASTNQTSMYLCASSYGNYEQYFGPGTRLTVT.

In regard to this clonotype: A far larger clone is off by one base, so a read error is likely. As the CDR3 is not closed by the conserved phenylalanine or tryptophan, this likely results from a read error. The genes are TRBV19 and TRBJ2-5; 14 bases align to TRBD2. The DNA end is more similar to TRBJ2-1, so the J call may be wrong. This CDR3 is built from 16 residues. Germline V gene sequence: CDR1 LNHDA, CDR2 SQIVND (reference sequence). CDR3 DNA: TGTGCCAGTAGTAACGGACTAGCGGGAGGTCTCAATGAGCAGTTCTTA. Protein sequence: CASSNGLAGGLNEQFL.

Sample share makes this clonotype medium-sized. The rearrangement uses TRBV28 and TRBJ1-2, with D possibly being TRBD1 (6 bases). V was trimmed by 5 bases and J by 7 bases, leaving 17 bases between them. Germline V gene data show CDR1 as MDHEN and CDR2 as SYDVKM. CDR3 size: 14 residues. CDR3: CASSPPGQTSGYTF. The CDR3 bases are TGTGCCAGCAGTCCTCCGGGACAAACAAGTGGCTACACCTTC.

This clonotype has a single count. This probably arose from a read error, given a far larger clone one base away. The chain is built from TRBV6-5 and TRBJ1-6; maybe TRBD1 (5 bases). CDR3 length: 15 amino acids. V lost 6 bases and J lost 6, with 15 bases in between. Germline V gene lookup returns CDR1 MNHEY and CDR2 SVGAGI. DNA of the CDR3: TGTGCCAGCAGACAATTGACAGTGAGTAATTCACCCCTCCACTTT. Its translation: CASRQLTVSNSPLHF.

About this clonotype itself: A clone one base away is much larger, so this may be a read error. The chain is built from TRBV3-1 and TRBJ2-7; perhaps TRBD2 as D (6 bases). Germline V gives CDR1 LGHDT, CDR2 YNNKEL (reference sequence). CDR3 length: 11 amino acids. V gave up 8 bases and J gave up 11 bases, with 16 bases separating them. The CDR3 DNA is TGTGCCAGCCGCCGTGGAGGGGAGAAGTACTTC. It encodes CASRRGGEKYF.